The 10 T cell receptor beta chains listed next were all sequenced from one sample in a study of cytomegalovirus exposure and HLA in healthy donors. PCR primers comprised 60 Vbeta and 13 Jbeta primers. The table came from immunoSEQ multiplex PCR; TCRdb's copy has only in-frame clones and leaves some out. Of around 120,000 clones in the sample, around 83% are singletons; the top ten hold roughly 2.7%. The sequencing sample was made of PBMCs. The receptors here all came from a man in his fifties in good health and CMV-seronegative.

J is TRBJ1-2 and V is TRBV10-1, with a weak D call TRBD1 (5 bases). The germline V gene encodes CDR1 WNHNN and CDR2 SYGVQD (reference sequence). Between the trimmed V and J ends, which lost 6 bases and 2 bases, there was a span of 10 bases. CDR3 length: 13 amino acids. CDR3 sequence (DNA): TGCGCCAGCAGCAGGGAGGTGAACTATGGCTACACCTTC. This sequence encodes CASSREVNYGYTF.

The chain employs TRBV13 and TRBJ1-6; 9 nucleotides match TRBD1. V shed 5 bases and J 3 bases; nucleotides not matched to a gene: 11. Germline V lookup: CDR1 PRHDT, CDR2 FYEKMQ (reference sequence). The CDR3 runs 18 residues. The CDR3 reads CASSGRPGTGFYNSPLHF. CDR3 DNA sequence: TGTGCCAGCAGCGGGCGGCCGGGGACAGGGTTCTATAATTCACCCCTCCACTTT.

The rearrangement joins TRBV4-1 to TRBJ2-5; D call uncertain. V gave up 0 bases and J gave up 3 bases, with 5 bases separating them. Germline loops: CDR1 MGHRA, CDR2 YSYEKL. CDR3 length equals 13 residues. This chain's CDR3 is CASSQDSEETQYF. In DNA, the CDR3 is TGCGCCAGCAGCCAAGATTCCGAAGAGACCCAGTACTTC.

CDR3 residues: CASSPVTGPQETQYF. Written as DNA, the CDR3 is TGTGCCAGCTCACCTGTCACAGGGCCCCAAGAGACCCAGTACTTC. This rearrangement joins TRBV18 to TRBJ2-5; tentative D call: TRBD1 (6 bases). With 3 bases removed from V and 1 base from J, the gap between germline ends came to 12 bases. The CDR3 extends over 15 amino acids. In germline, CDR1 is KGHSH, CDR2 LQKENI.

The V call is TRBV19, the J call TRBJ1-4; D gene unclear. Germline V gene sequence: CDR1 LNHDA, CDR2 SQIVND (reference sequence). V was pared by 7 bases and J by 2 bases, with 14 bases between. The CDR3 sequence is 15 residues long. CDR3 in amino acids: CASTENGLTNEKLFF. As DNA, the CDR3 is TGTGCCAGTACGGAAAACGGACTCACTAATGAAAAACTGTTTTTT.

This clone was detected only once. The rearrangement links TRBV18 to TRBJ1-3; D may be TRBD1 (5 bases). Trimming shortened V by 2 bases and J by 0 bases, and 8 bases separated the two germline ends. This CDR3 is 15 amino acids long. Per germline, CDR1 KGHSH and CDR2 LQKENI. The CDR3 loop is CASSPGTGSGNTIYF. The CDR3 nucleotides read TGTGCCAGCTCACCAGGCACAGGCTCTGGAAACACCATATATTTT.

The V call is TRBV13, the J call TRBJ1-1; no firm D call. V gave up 4 bases and J gave up 2 bases, with 8 bases separating them. CDR3 length equals 13 residues. Germline values: CDR1 PRHDT, CDR2 FYEKMQ (reference sequence). The CDR3 reads CASSSRLNTEAFF. Written as DNA, the CDR3 is TGTGCCAGCAGCTCCCGTCTCAACACTGAAGCTTTCTTT.

This rearrangement joins TRBV5-4 to TRBJ2-3; TRBD2 is a possible D gene (6 bases). The CDR3 consists of 15 residues. Trimming cost V 4 bases and J 2 bases, with 14 bases left between them. CDR1 is SGHNT, CDR2 YYREEE, per germline (reference sequence). CDR3 DNA sequence: TGTGCCAGCAGCCACCCAGCGGGCAACACAGATACGCAGTATTTT. As protein: CASSHPAGNTDTQYF.

The chain links TRBV5-1 to TRBJ2-7; maybe TRBD2 (5 bases). Germline CDR1 reads SGHRS; CDR2 reads YFSETQ. The CDR3 spans 13 residues. The V and J ends lost 4 bases and 2 bases respectively, with 10 bases between them. For the CDR3, the DNA is TGCGCCAGCAGCCCCGCGGAGGCCTACGAGCAGTACTTC. It yields the protein CASSPAEAYEQYF. Based on the CDR3 plus reference TRBV5-1 and TRBJ2-7, the full variable domain is KAGVTQTPRYLIKTRGQQVTLSCSPISGHRSVSWYQQTPGQGLQFLFEYFSETQRNKGNFPGRFSGRQFSNSRSEMNVSTLELGDSALYLCASSPAEAYEQYFGPGTRLTVT.

CDR3 coding DNA: TGCGCCAGCAGCAGCTTAGCGGGGGGGCCGGGGGAGACCCAGTACTTC. Protein product: CASSSLAGGPGETQYF. The J gene is TRBJ2-5, the V gene TRBV5-1; 11 bases fit TRBD2. Per the germline V gene, CDR1 is SGHRS and CDR2 is YFSETQ. J lost 5 bases, V lost 4 bases, and 10 bases had no gene match. This CDR3 has 16 residues.